This T cell receptor beta chain was obtained from a study of TIL therapy for anti-PD-1-resistant metastatic lung cancer. Study in general: Patients had a median age of around 54 years (range about 35-75). Half of patients were current or former smokers.

Time point: pre-treatment sample, taken before nivolumab and TIL therapy. Comments on this clone: Antigen specificity is unknown. One end of the junction varies from germline; a read error may be responsible.

The immunoSEQ assay was v3. Data came from immunoSEQ multiplex PCR; TCRdb stores just in-frame clones and leaves some out. The table records roughly 58,000 clones, 75% to 85% of them present only once. The study's findings and limits: TIL clonotype persistence in blood showed no apparent association with response. Patients were highly selected, enriched for treatment-naive, never-smoker and oncogene-addicted cases.

This specimen was blood, taken at baseline. The receptor was isolated from a person aged 25 to 85 with non-small cell lung cancer.

CDR3 protein: CVSSLWTGVEQYF. The CDR3 DNA reads TGTGTCAGCAGTTTATGGACCGGGGTCGAGCAGTACTTC. The chain has TRBV27 and TRBJ2-7, with a possible D match to TRBD2 (5 bases). Germline V lookup: CDR1 MNHEY, CDR2 SMNVEV (reference sequence). The CDR3 has 13 amino acids.